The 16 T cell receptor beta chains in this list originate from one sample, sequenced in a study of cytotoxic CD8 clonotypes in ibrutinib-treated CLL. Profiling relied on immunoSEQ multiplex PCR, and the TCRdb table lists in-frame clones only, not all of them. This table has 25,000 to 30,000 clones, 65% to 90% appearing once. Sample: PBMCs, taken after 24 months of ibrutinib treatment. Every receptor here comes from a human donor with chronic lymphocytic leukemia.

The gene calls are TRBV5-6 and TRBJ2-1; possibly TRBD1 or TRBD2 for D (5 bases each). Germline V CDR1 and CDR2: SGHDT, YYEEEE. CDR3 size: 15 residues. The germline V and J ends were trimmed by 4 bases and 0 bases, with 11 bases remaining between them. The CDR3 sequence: CASSRDARSYNEQFF. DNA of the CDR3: TGTGCCAGCAGCCGGGACGCCCGCTCCTACAATGAGCAGTTCTTC.

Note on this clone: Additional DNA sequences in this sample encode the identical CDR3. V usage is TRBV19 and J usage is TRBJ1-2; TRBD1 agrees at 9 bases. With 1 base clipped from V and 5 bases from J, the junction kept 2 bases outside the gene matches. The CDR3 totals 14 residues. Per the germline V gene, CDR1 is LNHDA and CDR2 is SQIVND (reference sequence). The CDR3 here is CASSIGTGVYGYTF. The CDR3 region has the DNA TGTGCCAGTAGTATAGGGACAGGGGTTTATGGCTACACCTTC.

The CDR3 here is CAISEGWGQATYEQYF. The DNA of the CDR3 is TGTGCCATCAGTGAAGGGTGGGGACAGGCCACCTACGAGCAGTACTTC. The chain uses TRBV10-3 and TRBJ2-7, with 8 positions matching TRBD1. V shed 3 bases and J 2 bases; nucleotides not matched to a gene: 9. Germline lookup yields CDR1 ENHRY and CDR2 SYGVKD. This CDR3 contains 16 residues.

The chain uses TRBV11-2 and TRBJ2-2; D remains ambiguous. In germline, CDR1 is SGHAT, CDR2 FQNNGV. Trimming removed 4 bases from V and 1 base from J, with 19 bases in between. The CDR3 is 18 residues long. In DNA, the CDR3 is TGTGCCAGCAGCTCGAACGGCCGGGCCCATATGAACACCGGGGAGCTGTTTTTT. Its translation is CASSSNGRAHMNTGELFF.

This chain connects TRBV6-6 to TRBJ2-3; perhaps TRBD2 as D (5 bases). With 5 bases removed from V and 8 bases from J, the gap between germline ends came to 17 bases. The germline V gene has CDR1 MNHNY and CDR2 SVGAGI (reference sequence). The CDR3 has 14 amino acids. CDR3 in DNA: TGTGCCAGCAGTAGAGAAACCCGGGATTGTACGCAGTATTTT. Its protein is CASSRETRDCTQYF.

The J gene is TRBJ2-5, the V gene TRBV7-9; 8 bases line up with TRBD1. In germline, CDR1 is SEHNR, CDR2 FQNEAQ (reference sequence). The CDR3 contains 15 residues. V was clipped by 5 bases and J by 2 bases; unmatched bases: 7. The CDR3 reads CASSERQGQQETQYF. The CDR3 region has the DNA TGTGCCAGCAGCGAACGACAGGGGCAACAAGAGACCCAGTACTTC.

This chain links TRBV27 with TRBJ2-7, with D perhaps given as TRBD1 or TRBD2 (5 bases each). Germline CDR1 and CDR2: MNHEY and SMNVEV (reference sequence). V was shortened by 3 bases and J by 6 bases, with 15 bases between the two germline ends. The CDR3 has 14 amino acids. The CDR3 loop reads CASSLLGAIREQYF. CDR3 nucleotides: TGTGCCAGCAGTTTGCTCGGGGCCATACGCGAGCAGTACTTC.

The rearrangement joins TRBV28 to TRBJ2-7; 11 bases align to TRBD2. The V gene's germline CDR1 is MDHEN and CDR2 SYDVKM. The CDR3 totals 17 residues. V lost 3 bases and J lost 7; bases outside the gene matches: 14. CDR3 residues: CASSFSTLSSGGVEQYF. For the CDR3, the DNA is TGTGCCAGCAGTTTCTCTACCTTGAGTAGCGGGGGGGTAGAGCAGTACTTC.

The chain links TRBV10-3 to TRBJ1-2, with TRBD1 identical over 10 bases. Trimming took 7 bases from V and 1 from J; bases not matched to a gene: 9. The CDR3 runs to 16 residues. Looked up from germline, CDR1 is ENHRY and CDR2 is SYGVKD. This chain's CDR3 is CAINAGTGDYNYGYTF. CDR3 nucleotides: TGTGCCATCAACGCGGGGACAGGGGATTATAACTATGGCTACACCTTC.

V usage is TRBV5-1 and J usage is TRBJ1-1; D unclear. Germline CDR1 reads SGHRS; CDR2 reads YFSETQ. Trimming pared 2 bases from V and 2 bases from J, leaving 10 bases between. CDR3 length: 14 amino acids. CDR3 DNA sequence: TGCGCCAGCAGCTTTCTCGGATTAAACACTGAAGCTTTCTTT. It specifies CASSFLGLNTEAFF.

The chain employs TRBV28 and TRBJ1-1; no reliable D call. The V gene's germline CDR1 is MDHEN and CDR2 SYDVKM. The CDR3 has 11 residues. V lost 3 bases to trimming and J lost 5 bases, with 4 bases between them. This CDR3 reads CASSLLTEAFF. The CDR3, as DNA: TGTGCCAGCAGTTTGTTGACTGAAGCTTTCTTT. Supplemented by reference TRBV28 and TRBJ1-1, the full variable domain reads DVKVTQSSRYLVKRTGEKVFLECVQDMDHENMFWYRQDPGLGLRLIYFSYDVKMKEKGDIPEGYSVSREKKERFSLILESASTNQTSMYLCASSLLTEAFFGQGTRLTVV.

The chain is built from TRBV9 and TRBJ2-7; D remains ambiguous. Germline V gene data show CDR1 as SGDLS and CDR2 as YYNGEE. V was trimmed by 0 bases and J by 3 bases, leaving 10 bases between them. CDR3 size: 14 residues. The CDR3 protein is CASSVDGFYYEQYF. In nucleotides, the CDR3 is TGTGCCAGCAGCGTAGACGGATTCTACTACGAGCAGTACTTC. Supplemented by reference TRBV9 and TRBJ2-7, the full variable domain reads DSGVTQTPKHLITATGQRVTLRCSPRSGDLSVYWYQQSLDQGLQFLIQYYNGEERAKGNILERFSAQQFPDLHSELNLSSLELGDSALYFCASSVDGFYYEQYFGPGTRLTVT.

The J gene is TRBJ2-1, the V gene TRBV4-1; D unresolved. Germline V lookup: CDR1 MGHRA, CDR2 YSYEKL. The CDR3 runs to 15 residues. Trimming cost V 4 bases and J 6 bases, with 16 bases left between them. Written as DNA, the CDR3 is TGCGCCAGCAGCCCATATGATCGGTTAGGCAATGAGCAGTTCTTC. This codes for CASSPYDRLGNEQFF.

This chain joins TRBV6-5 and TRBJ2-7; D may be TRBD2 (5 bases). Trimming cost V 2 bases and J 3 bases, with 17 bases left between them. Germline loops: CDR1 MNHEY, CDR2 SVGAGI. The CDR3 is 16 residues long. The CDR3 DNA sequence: TGTGCCAGCAGTTACCGGCCCGGTAGAGGGTACTACGAGCAGTACTTC. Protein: CASSYRPGRGYYEQYF.

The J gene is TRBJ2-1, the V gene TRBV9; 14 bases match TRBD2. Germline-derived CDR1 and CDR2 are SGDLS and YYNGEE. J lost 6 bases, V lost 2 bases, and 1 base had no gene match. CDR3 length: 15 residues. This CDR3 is CASSVGLAGVNEQFF. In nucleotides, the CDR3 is TGTGCCAGCAGCGTGGGACTAGCGGGGGTCAATGAGCAGTTCTTC.

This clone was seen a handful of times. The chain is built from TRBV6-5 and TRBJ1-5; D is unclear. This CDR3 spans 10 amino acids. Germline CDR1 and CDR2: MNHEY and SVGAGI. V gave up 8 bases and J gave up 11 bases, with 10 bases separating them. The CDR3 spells CASGRTSQHF. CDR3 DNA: TGTGCCAGCGGGAGGACTTCCCAGCATTTT.